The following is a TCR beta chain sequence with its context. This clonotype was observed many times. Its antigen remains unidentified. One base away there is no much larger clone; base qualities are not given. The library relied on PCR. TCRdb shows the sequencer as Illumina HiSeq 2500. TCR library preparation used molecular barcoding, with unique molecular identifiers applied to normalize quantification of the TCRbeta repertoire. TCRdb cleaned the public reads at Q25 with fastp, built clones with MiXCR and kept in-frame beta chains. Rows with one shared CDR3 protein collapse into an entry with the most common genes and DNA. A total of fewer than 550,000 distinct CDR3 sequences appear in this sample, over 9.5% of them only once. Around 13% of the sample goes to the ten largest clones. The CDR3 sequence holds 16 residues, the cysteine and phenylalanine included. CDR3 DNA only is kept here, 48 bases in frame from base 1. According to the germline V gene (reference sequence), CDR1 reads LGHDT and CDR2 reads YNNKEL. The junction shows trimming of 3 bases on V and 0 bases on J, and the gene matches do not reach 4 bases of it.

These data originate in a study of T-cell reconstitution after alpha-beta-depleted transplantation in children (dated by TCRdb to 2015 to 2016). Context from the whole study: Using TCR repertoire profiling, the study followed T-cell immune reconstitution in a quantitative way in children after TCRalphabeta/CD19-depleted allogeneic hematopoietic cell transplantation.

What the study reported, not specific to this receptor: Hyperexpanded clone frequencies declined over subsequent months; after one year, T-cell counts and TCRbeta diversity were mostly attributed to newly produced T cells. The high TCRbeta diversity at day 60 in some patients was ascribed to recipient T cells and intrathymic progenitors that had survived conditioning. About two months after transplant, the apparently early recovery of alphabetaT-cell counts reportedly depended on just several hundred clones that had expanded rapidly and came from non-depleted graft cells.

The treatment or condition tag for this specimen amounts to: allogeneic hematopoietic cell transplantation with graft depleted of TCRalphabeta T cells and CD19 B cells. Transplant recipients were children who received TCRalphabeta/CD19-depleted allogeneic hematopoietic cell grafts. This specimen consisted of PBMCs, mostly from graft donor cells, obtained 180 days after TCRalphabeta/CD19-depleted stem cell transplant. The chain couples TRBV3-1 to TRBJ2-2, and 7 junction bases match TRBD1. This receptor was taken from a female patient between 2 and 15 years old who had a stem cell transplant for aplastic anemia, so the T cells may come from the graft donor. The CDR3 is CASSHVGTANTGELFF. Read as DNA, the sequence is TGTGCCAGCAGCCATGTTGGGACAGCGAACACCGGGGAGCTGTTTTTT.